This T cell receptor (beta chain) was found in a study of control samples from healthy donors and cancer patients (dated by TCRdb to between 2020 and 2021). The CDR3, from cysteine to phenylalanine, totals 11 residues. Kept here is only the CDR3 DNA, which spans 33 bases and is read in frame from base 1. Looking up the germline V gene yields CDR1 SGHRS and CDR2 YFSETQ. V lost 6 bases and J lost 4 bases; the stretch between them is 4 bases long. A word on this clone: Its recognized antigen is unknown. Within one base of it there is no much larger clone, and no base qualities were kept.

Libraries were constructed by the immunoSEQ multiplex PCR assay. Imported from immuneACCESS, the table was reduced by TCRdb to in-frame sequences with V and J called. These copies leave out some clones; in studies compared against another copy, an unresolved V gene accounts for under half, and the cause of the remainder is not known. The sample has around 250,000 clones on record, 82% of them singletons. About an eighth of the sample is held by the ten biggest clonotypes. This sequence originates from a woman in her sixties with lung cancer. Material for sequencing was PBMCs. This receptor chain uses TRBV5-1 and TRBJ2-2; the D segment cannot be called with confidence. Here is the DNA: TGCGCCAGCATGTTCACCGGGGAGCTGTTTTTT. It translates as CASMFTGELFF.